This is a list of T cell receptor beta chains from one sample in a study of blood T cell repertoires in COVID-19. Some clones are missing from TCRdb's copy, which holds only in-frame ones; the method was immunoSEQ multiplex PCR. The table includes about 150,000 clones, around 80% detected once. The sequenced sample consisted of PBMCs or T cells enriched from blood (not recorded which). Receptor source: a middle-aged man who had recovered from COVID-19. The CDR3 runs from the conserved cysteine through the conserved F or W. Each record gives: V gene, D gene, clone size, J gene, CDR3 DNA, CDR3 protein. D genes are given only for firm matches. Rows may omit the clone size; those that give it use once, few, many or a size class.

TRBV5-1	TRBD1	NA	TRBJ1-2	TGCGCCAGCAGCGTCAAACAGGGGGCCTATGGCTACACCTTC	CASSVKQGAYGYTF
TRBV6-6	NA	NA	TRBJ1-3	TGTGCCAGCAGTTACCCCCTGGGGGCATCTGGAAACACCATATATTTT	CASSYPLGASGNTIYF
TRBV3-1/TRBV3-2	NA	NA	TRBJ1-2	TGTGCCAGCAGCCAAACAGGCTATGGCTACACCTTC	CASSQTGYGYTF
TRBV2	TRBD1	NA	TRBJ1-1	TGTGCCAGCAGGGACAGGGGGAGGACTGAAGCTTTCTTT	CASRDRGRTEAFF
TRBV5-1	TRBD1	NA	TRBJ1-1	TGCGCCAGCAGCCAAGGACAGGGGAAGACTGAAGCTTTCTTT	CASSQGQGKTEAFF
TRBV14	NA	NA	TRBJ1-1	TGTGCCAGCAGCCTGGCAGGGATGAACACTGAAGCTTTCTTT	CASSLAGMNTEAFF
TRBV7-2	NA	many	TRBJ1-1	TGTGCCAGCAGCTTAGTTAGGGGAACTGAAGCTTTCTTT	CASSLVRGTEAFF
TRBV7-2	TRBD1	NA	TRBJ2-7	TGTGCCAGCAGCTTAGGACAGGGGACTCCCTACGAGCAGTACTTC	CASSLGQGTPYEQYF
TRBV3-1/TRBV3-2	TRBD2	NA	TRBJ2-1	TGTGCCAGCAGCCTACCCGGGACTAGCGGGGGGAATAATGAGCAGTTCTTC	CASSLPGTSGGNNEQFF
TRBV7-2	NA	NA	TRBJ1-3	TGTGCCAGCAGCATACAGGGCCAGACTGGAAACACCATATATTTT	CASSIQGQTGNTIYF
TRBV9	NA	few	TRBJ2-1	TGTGCCAGCAGCGTAGCGGGGGAGCCATACAATGAGCAGTTCTTC	CASSVAGEPYNEQFF
TRBV7-3	TRBD1	few	TRBJ1-1	TGTGCCAGCAGCTTAACCCCGACAGGGGATTTCGGCACTGAAGCTTTCTTT	CASSLTPTGDFGTEAFF
TRBV18	NA	few	TRBJ1-1	TGTGCCAGCTCACCACGTAAGGAGGGGTACACTGAAGCTTTCTTT	CASSPRKEGYTEAFF
TRBV3-1/TRBV3-2	NA	NA	TRBJ2-7	TGTGCCAGCAGCCAATCCAAATTCTACGAGCAGTACTTC	CASSQSKFYEQYF